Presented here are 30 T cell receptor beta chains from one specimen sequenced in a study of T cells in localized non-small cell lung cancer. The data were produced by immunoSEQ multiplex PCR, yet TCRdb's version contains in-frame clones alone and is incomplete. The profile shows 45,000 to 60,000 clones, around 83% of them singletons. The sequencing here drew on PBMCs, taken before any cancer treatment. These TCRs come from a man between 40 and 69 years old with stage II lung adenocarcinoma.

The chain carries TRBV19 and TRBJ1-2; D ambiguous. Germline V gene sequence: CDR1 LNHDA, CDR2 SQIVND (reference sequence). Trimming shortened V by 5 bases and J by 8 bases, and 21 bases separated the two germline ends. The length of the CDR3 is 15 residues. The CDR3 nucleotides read TGTGCCAGTAGTCCCTCTGAAGAGGGATCCGGAGGCTACACCTTC. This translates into CASSPSEEGSGGYTF.

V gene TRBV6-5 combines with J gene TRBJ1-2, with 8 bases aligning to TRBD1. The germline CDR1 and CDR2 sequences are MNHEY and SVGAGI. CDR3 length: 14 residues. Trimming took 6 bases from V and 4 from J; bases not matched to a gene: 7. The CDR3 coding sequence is TGTGCCAGCAGCCGACAGGGGCGAGGCTATGGCTACACCTTC. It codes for CASSRQGRGYGYTF.

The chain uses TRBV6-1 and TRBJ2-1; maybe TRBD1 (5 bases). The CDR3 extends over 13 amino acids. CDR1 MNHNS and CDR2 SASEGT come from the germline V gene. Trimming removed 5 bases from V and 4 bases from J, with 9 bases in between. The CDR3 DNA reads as TGTGCCAGCAGTCACGACAGTTACAATGAGCAGTTCTTC. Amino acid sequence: CASSHDSYNEQFF.

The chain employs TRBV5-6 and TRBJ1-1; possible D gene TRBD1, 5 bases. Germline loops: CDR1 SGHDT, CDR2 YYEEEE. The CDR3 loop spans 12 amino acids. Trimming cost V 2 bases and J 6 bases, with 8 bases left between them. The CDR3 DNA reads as TGTGCCAGCAGCTTTGGGGGGGCTGAAGCTTTCTTT. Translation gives CASSFGGAEAFF.

The CDR3 region has the DNA TGCGCCAGCAGAATACCGGGACAGGGATTATCCTCTGGGGCCAACGTCCTGACTTTC. Protein product: CASRIPGQGLSSGANVLTF. The V and J genes are TRBV10-1 and TRBJ2-6, with 9 bases identical to TRBD1. The trim removed 6 bases at V and 0 bases at J, leaving 12 bases unmatched. CDR3 length: 19 residues. The germline CDR1 and CDR2 sequences are WNHNN and SYGVQD (reference sequence).

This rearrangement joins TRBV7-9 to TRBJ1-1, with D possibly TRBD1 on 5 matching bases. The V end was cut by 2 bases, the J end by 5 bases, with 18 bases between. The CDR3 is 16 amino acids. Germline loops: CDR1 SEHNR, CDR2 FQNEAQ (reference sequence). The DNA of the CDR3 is TGTGCCAGCAGCTTACCAGCGTCCAACCGGGGGACTGAAGCTTTCTTT. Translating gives CASSLPASNRGTEAFF.

DNA of the CDR3: TGTGCCAGCAGCCCACAGGGAGGCTATGGCTACACCTTC. Amino acid sequence: CASSPQGGYGYTF. This rearrangement joins TRBV6-6 to TRBJ1-2; D is perhaps TRBD1 (6 bases). CDR3 length: 13 residues. V was pared by 6 bases and J by 4 bases, with 12 bases between. Germline V gene lookup returns CDR1 MNHNY and CDR2 SVGAGI (reference sequence).

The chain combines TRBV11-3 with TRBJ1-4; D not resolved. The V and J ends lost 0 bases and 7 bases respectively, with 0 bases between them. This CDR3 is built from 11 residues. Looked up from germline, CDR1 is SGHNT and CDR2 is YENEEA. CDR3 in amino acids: CASSLDEKLFF. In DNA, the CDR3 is TGTGCCAGCAGCTTAGATGAAAAACTGTTTTTT.

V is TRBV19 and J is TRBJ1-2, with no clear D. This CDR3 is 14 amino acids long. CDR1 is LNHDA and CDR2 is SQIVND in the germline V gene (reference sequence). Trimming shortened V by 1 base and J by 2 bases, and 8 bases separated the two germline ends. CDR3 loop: CASSIGGRNYGYTF. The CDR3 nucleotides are TGTGCCAGTAGTATAGGAGGGAGGAACTATGGCTACACCTTC.

Here the CDR3 DNA reads TGTGCCAGTAGTATAAAGCAGGGGGCAGGGGATACGCAGTATTTT. Protein sequence: CASSIKQGAGDTQYF. J is TRBJ2-3 and V is TRBV19; 8 bases match TRBD1. Losses at the gene ends were 2 bases for V and 6 bases for J; bases not matched to a gene: 7. Germline assignment: CDR1 LNHDA and CDR2 SQIVND (reference sequence). This CDR3 is 15 amino acids long.

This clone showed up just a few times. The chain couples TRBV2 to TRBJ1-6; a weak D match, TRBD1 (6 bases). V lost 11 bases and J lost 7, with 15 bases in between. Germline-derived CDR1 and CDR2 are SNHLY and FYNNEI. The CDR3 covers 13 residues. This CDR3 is CAGRQGRNSPLHF. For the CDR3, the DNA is TGTGCCGGTCGCCAGGGGAGGAATTCACCCCTCCACTTT.

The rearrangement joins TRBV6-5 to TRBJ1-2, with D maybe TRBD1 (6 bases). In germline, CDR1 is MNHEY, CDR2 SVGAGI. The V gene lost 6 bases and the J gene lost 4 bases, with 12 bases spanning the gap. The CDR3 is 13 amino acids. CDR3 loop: CASSSTGPYGYTF. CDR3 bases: TGTGCCAGCAGCTCCACAGGGCCCTATGGCTACACCTTC.

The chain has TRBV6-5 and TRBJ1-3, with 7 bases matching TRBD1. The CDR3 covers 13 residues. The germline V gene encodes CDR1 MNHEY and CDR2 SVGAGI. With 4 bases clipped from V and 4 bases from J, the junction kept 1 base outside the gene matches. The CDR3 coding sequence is TGTGCCAGCAGTTGGGGACAGGGAAACACCATATATTTT. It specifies CASSWGQGNTIYF.

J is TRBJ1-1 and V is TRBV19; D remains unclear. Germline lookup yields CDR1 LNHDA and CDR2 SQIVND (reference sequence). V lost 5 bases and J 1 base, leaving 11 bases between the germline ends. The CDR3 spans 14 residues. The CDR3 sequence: CASSYLDGNTEAFF. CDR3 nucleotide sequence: TGTGCCAGTAGTTACCTGGACGGGAACACTGAAGCTTTCTTT.

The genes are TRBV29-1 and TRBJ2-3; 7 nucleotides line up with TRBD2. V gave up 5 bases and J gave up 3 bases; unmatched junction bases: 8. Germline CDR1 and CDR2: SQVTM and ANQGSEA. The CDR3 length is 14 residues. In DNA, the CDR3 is TGCAGCGTTAACCCTGGACTAGAAACAGATACGCAGTATTTT. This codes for CSVNPGLETDTQYF.

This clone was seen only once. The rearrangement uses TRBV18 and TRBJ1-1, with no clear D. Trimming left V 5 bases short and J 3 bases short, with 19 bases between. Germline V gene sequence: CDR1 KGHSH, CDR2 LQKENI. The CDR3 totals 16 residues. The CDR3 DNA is TGTGCCAGCTCAACCCTTAAGACCCGAGGAGACACTGAAGCTTTCTTT. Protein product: CASSTLKTRGDTEAFF.

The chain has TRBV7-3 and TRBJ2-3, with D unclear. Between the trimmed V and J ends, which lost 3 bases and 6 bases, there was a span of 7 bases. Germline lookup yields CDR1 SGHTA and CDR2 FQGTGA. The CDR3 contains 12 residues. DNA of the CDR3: TGTGCCAGCAGCTTCCTTGGGGATACGCAGTATTTT. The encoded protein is CASSFLGDTQYF.

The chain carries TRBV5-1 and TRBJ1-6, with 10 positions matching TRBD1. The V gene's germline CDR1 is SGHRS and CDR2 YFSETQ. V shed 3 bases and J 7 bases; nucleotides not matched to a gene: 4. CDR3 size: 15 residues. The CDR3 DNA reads TGCGCCAGCAGCTCCCGGGGACAGGGGAATTCACCCCTCCACTTT. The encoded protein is CASSSRGQGNSPLHF.

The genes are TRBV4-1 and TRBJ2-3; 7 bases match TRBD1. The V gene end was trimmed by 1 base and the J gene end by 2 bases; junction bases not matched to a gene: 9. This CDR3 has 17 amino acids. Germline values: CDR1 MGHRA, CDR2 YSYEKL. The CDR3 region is CASSQGNRGELTDTQYF. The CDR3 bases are TGCGCCAGCAGCCAAGGGAACAGGGGAGAGCTCACAGATACGCAGTATTTT.

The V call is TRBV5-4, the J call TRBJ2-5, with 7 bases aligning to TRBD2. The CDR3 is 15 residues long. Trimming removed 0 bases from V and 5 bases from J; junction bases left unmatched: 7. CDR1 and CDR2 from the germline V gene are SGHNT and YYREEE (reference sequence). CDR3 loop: CASSLAPTSRETQYF. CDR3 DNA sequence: TGTGCCAGCAGCTTGGCCCCGACTAGCCGGGAGACCCAGTACTTC.

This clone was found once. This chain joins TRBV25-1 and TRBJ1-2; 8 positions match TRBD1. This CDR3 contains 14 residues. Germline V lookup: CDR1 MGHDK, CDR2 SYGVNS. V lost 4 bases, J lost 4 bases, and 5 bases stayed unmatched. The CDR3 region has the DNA TGTGCCAGCAGTGCCCTGGACAGGGCCTATGGCTACACCTTC. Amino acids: CASSALDRAYGYTF.

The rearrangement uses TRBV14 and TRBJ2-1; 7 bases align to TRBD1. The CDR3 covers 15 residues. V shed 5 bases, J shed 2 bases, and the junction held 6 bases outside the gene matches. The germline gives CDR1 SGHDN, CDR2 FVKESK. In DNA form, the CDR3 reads TGTGCCAGCAGCGCAAGGGACAGTACCTACAATGAGCAGTTCTTC. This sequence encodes CASSARDSTYNEQFF.

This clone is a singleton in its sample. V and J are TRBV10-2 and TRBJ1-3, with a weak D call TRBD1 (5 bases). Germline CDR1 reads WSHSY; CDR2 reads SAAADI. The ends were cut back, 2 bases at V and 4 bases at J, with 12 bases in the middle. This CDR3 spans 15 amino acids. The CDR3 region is CASSEADNLGNTIYF. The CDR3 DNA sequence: TGCGCCAGCAGTGAGGCGGACAACCTCGGAAACACCATATATTTT.

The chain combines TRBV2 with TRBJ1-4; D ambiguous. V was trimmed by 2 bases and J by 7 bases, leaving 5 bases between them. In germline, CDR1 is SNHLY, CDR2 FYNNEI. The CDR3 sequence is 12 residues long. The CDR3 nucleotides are TGTGCCAGCAGTGAAATTAGTGAAAAACTGTTTTTT. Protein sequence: CASSEISEKLFF.

CDR3 loop: CAWSVSRGNSPLHF. The CDR3 DNA reads as TGTGCCTGGAGTGTTAGTAGGGGTAATTCACCCCTCCACTTT. This chain connects TRBV30 to TRBJ1-6, with a possible D match to TRBD1 (5 bases). The CDR3 contains 14 residues. The V gene lost 0 bases and the J gene lost 6 bases, with 9 bases spanning the gap. Germline V gene lookup returns CDR1 GTSNPN and CDR2 SVGIG (reference sequence).

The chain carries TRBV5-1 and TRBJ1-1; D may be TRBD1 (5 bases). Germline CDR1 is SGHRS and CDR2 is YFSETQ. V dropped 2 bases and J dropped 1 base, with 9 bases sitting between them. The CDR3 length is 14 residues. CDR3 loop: CASSFTGANTEAFF. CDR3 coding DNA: TGCGCCAGCAGCTTCACCGGGGCGAACACTGAAGCTTTCTTT.

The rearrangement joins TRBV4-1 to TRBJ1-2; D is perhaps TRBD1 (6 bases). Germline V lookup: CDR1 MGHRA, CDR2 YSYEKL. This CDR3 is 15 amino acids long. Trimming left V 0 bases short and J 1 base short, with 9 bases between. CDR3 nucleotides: TGCGCCAGCAGCCAAGATCCCAGGGGTAACTATGGCTACACCTTC. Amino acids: CASSQDPRGNYGYTF.

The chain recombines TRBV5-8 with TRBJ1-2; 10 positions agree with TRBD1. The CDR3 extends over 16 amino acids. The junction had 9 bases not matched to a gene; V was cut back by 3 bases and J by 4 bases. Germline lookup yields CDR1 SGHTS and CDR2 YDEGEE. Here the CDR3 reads CASSSSRDRGFYGYTF. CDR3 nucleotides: TGTGCCAGCAGCTCCTCCCGGGACAGGGGCTTCTATGGCTACACCTTC.

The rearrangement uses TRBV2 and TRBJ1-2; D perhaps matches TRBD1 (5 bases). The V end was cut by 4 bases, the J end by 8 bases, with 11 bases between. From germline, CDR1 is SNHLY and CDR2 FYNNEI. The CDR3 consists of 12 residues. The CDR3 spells CASSGAEGGYTF. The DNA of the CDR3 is TGTGCCAGCAGTGGGGCGGAGGGGGGCTACACCTTC. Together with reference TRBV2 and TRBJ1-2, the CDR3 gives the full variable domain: EPEVTQTPSHQVTQMGQEVILRCVPISNHLYFYWYRQILGQKVEFLVSFYNNEISEKSEIFDDQFSVERPDGSNFTLKIRSTKLEDSAMYFCASSGAEGGYTFGSGTRLTVV.

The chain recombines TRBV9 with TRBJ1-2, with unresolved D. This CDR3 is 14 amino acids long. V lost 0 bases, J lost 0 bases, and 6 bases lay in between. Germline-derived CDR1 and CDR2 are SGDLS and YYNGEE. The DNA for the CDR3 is TGTGCCAGCAGCGTAGCTACAACTAACTATGGCTACACCTTC. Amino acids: CASSVATTNYGYTF.